This T cell receptor beta chain derives from a study of blood T cells in healthy people across ages. Whole-study context: With template switching, about one barcoded beta molecule was captured per two T cells.

PBMCs numbering at least 6 million were isolated per sample. This CDR3 comprises 14 residues. Germline lookup yields CDR1 SGHNT and CDR2 YYREEE (reference sequence). V lost 4 bases to trimming and J lost 2 bases, with 13 bases between them. This clonotype was detected only a few times. Its target is unknown. With a J-beta primer mix and a sample-barcoded 5' primer, a second PCR ran 7 to 11 cycles. Via MiXCR, TCRdb re-called the 5' RACE reads, giving one row per CDR3 protein. The sample holds 900,000 to 950,000 distinct CDR3 sequences, approximately 32% seen once. Whole-study results and caveats: Higher diversity, along with more naive CD4+ cells, distinguished long-lived donors from aged donors.

These records were also assigned to another study, of T cells of mothers and their children.

The TCR originated in a woman in her thirties or forties in good health. Sequencing used blood. The rearrangement uses TRBV5-4 and TRBJ2-7; D not certain. Written as DNA, the CDR3 is TGTGCCAGCAGCAAAAACACCGAAACCTACGAGCAGTACTTC. This codes for CASSKNTETYEQYF. The full variable domain, its missing parts supplied by reference TRBV5-4 and TRBJ2-7, is ETGVTQSPTHLIKTRGQQVTLRCSSQSGHNTVSWYQQALGQGPQFIFQYYREEENGRGNFPPRFSGLQFPNYSSELNVNALELDDSALYLCASSKNTETYEQYFGPGTRLTVT.